These T cell receptor beta chains were read from a single sample in a study of blood T cells in healthy people across ages. Via MiXCR, TCRdb re-called the 5' RACE reads, giving one row per CDR3 protein. The sample lists 550,000 to 800,000 distinct CDR3 sequences; about 32% were seen once. The sequenced material came from blood. These receptor sequences come from a woman over 75 in good health. Both conserved end residues are trimmed from each CDR3.

j_gene	v_gene	CDR3aa
TRBJ2-7	TRBV11-2	ASTLSGYEQY
TRBJ2-1	TRBV23-1	ASSQSRQGAVEQF
TRBJ1-1	TRBV6-2/TRBV6-3	ASSYSDGDAEAF
TRBJ2-1	TRBV20-1	SARGPTANNEQF
TRBJ2-7	TRBV7-2	ASKGNSYEQY
TRBJ2-2	TRBV7-3	ASSYQGTGVTGELF
TRBJ1-2	TRBV5-1	ASSFDRSGYT
TRBJ2-3	TRBV5-1	ASSLVAASTDTQY
TRBJ2-6	TRBV20-1	SARDRGAGNAGANVLT
TRBJ2-3	TRBV18	ASSPYLADTQY
TRBJ1-2	TRBV6-2/TRBV6-3	ASSPMVLWGYT
TRBJ2-5	TRBV20-1	SARGVRETQY
TRBJ2-3	TRBV4-2	ASSQGGGGITDTQY
TRBJ2-3	TRBV7-2	ASIPRGLNTDTQY
TRBJ2-3	TRBV5-1	ASSLEGASTDTQY
TRBJ1-2	TRBV27	ASSLLVAGGNYGYT
TRBJ2-5	TRBV5-1	ASSLMIGRGETRY
TRBJ1-1	TRBV20-1	SAITGAGDTEAF
TRBJ1-5	TRBV19	ASTPERARQPQH
TRBJ1-2	TRBV4-2	ASSQDGGAYGYT
TRBJ2-2	TRBV5-1	ASSLVQGPTGELF
TRBJ2-2	TRBV5-1	ASSLVSGGNTGELF
TRBJ2-7	TRBV19	ASSTVAGLGEQY
TRBJ2-3	TRBV25-1	ASSTPTALSTDTQY
TRBJ1-5	TRBV28	ASSSVTGVGQPQH
TRBJ2-4	TRBV28	ASSSSTATLAKNIQY
TRBJ2-1	TRBV18	ASSREGLSYNEQF
TRBJ1-1	TRBV5-1	ASSLAGKGTEAF
TRBJ2-3	TRBV12-3/TRBV12-4	ASSFSPTDTQY
TRBJ2-5	TRBV29-1	SSTRGGGETQY
TRBJ2-5	TRBV7-8	ASSITGLAGGGQETQY
TRBJ1-2	TRBV6-5	ASRPPNRGPYT